The 19 T cell receptor beta chains below come from one sample, sequenced in a study of response to subunit inactivated influenza vaccine. TCRdb re-called the RT-PCR reads through MiXCR, storing one row per CDR3 protein. Of about 520,000 distinct CDR3 sequences listed, more than 7% are singletons. The sequencing used PBMCs from blood, collected around 25 months after vaccination. The source of these receptors is a man aged 50-75 years who received an inactivated influenza vaccine.

This clonotype came up a few times. The chain uses TRBV7-8 and TRBJ2-1; perhaps TRBD2 as D (6 bases). With 2 bases removed from V and 10 bases from J, the gap between germline ends came to 9 bases. The CDR3 is 12 amino acids. Germline V CDR1 and CDR2: SGHVS, FQNEAQ. The CDR3 region has the DNA TGTGCCAGCAGCTTATTAGCGGAGGAGCAGTTCTTC. Residues: CASSLLAEEQFF.

The rearrangement joins TRBV14 to TRBJ2-3; weak D call: TRBD2 (6 bases). This CDR3 has 16 residues. Germline V gene lookup returns CDR1 SGHDN and CDR2 FVKESK. V was cut by 0 bases and J by 2 bases, with 12 bases left in between. As DNA, the CDR3 is TGTGCCAGCAGCCAAGAATCAGCGGGTCCCACAGATACGCAGTATTTT. It encodes CASSQESAGPTDTQYF.

The chain uses TRBV10-3 and TRBJ1-5; TRBD1 might be the D (5 bases). CDR1 is ENHRY, CDR2 SYGVKD, per germline. Trimming left V 0 bases short and J 5 bases short, with 5 bases between. The CDR3 spans 13 residues. This CDR3 reads CAISESGDQPQHF. CDR3 DNA sequence: TGTGCCATCAGTGAGTCGGGGGATCAGCCCCAGCATTTT.

This clonotype was detected many times. The V gene is TRBV27, the J gene TRBJ1-1; D is unresolved. The CDR3 contains 14 residues. V lost 2 bases to trimming and J lost 0 bases, with 7 bases between them. CDR1 is MNHEY and CDR2 is SMNVEV in the germline V gene (reference sequence). This chain's CDR3 is CASSLQNMNTEAFF. The CDR3 DNA reads as TGTGCCAGCAGTTTACAGAATATGAACACTGAAGCTTTCTTT.

This clonotype came up a few times. The genes are TRBV11-2 and TRBJ2-1; 9 bases are a match to TRBD1. There are 13 residues in the CDR3. Losses at the gene ends were 5 bases for V and 9 bases for J; bases not matched to a gene: 5. Per germline, CDR1 SGHAT and CDR2 FQNNGV. In DNA, the CDR3 is TGTGCCAGCAGCACGACAGGGGGGACTGAGCAGTTCTTC. Translated: CASSTTGGTEQFF.

At least ten counts were recorded for this clonotype. The chain has TRBV7-8 and TRBJ2-3, with a possible D match to TRBD1 (5 bases). V was pared by 11 bases and J by 0 bases, with 12 bases between. Germline V gene lookup returns CDR1 SGHVS and CDR2 FQNEAQ. The CDR3 totals 13 residues. The chain's CDR3 is CAGQGLSTDTQYF. In DNA form, the CDR3 reads TGTGCCGGGCAGGGTTTGAGCACAGATACGCAGTATTTT.

This clonotype was seen a handful of times. The chain carries TRBV5-1 and TRBJ1-1, with a weak D call TRBD1 (6 bases). The V gene's germline CDR1 is SGHRS and CDR2 YFSETQ. This CDR3 spans 15 amino acids. V gave up 0 bases and J gave up 4 bases, with 13 bases separating them. In DNA, the CDR3 is TGCGCCAGCAGCTTGGATGGGGGCAGGTTCACTGAAGCTTTCTTT. This codes for CASSLDGGRFTEAFF.

At least ten counts were recorded for this clonotype. The chain links TRBV10-3 to TRBJ2-4, with 7 positions matching TRBD1. There are 17 residues in the CDR3. V was clipped by 0 bases and J by 1 base; unmatched bases: 6. Germline assignment: CDR1 ENHRY and CDR2 SYGVKD. In DNA form, the CDR3 reads TGTGCCATCAGTGAGTCACAGGGGCCGGGTGCCAAAAACATTCAGTACTTC. This gives the protein CAISESQGPGAKNIQYF.

This clonotype was found many times. The chain recombines TRBV15 with TRBJ2-7; 8 nucleotides line up with TRBD2. The CDR3 consists of 14 residues. The germline CDR1 and CDR2 sequences are LNHNV and YYDKDF (reference sequence). The trim removed 1 base at V and 3 bases at J, leaving 2 bases unmatched. In nucleotides, the CDR3 is TGTGCCACCAGCAGAGCGGGAGGGCTCTACGAGCAGTACTTC. It is translated as CATSRAGGLYEQYF. Full variable domain (missing parts from reference TRBV15 and TRBJ2-7): DAMVIQNPRYQVTQFGKPVTLSCSQTLNHNVMYWYQQKSSQAPKLLFHYYDKDFNNEADTPDNFQSRRPNTSFCFLDIRSPGLGDTAMYLCATSRAGGLYEQYFGPGTRLTVT.

V and J are TRBV10-1 and TRBJ2-5; D is unresolved. Deletions cut 4 bases from V and 7 bases from J, with 13 bases between. Looked up from germline, CDR1 is WNHNN and CDR2 is SYGVQD (reference sequence). This CDR3 has 13 residues. The CDR3 DNA follows: TGCGCCAGCAGTGCGTCGATACGCGGGACCCAGTACTTC. Protein sequence: CASSASIRGTQYF.

This sequence joins TRBV9 and TRBJ2-1; no reliable D call. The ends were cut back, 0 bases at V and 4 bases at J, with 11 bases in the middle. The CDR3 spans 15 residues. CDR1 and CDR2 from the germline V gene are SGDLS and YYNGEE. CDR3 region: CASSVDLFVYNEQFF. DNA for the CDR3: TGTGCCAGCAGCGTAGACCTGTTCGTATACAATGAGCAGTTCTTC.

This clonotype was counted many times. The genes are TRBV10-2 and TRBJ1-1, with D unclear. The CDR3 length is 14 residues. V lost 0 bases to trimming and J lost 2 bases, with 7 bases between them. Germline CDR1 WSHSY, CDR2 SAAADI. The CDR3 protein is CASSESRVNTEAFF. The CDR3 DNA reads as TGCGCCAGCAGTGAGTCACGGGTCAACACTGAAGCTTTCTTT.

In DNA, the CDR3 is TGTGCCTGGTTAGGGGAACGACAGGGAAACTATGGCTACACCTTC. This translates into CAWLGERQGNYGYTF. The rearrangement links TRBV30 to TRBJ1-2; the match to TRBD1 covers 7 bases. Germline V gene lookup returns CDR1 GTSNPN and CDR2 SVGIG (reference sequence). Germline trimming cut 5 bases from V and 2 bases from J; bases unmatched to any gene: 11. The CDR3 covers 15 residues.

The rearrangement links TRBV30 to TRBJ2-3; no clear D gene. Trimming pared 4 bases from V and 2 bases from J, leaving 4 bases between. Looked up from germline, CDR1 is GTSNPN and CDR2 is SVGIG (reference sequence). The CDR3 sequence is 11 residues long. CDR3 coding DNA: TGTGCCTGGACCGCCACAGATACGCAGTATTTT. Its translation is CAWTATDTQYF.

The V gene is TRBV6-1, the J gene TRBJ1-5; D may be TRBD1 (5 bases). Germline assignment: CDR1 MNHNS and CDR2 SASEGT. Trimming shortened V by 6 bases and J by 7 bases, and 19 bases separated the two germline ends. The CDR3 loop spans 15 amino acids. This CDR3 is CASSSGGFTGQPQHF. CDR3 coding DNA: TGTGCCAGCAGCTCCGGGGGGTTTACAGGACAGCCCCAGCATTTT.

Only a few counts were recorded for this clonotype. In DNA form, the CDR3 reads TGTGCCAGCAGTCTAAGTTTCTCCAATCAGCCCCAGCATTTT. This sequence encodes CASSLSFSNQPQHF. This chain uses TRBV7-2 with TRBJ1-5; D gene unclear. The length of the CDR3 is 14 residues. Germline loops: CDR1 SGHTA, CDR2 FQGNSA. V was shortened by 6 bases and J by 3 bases, with 12 bases between the two germline ends.

CDR3: CASSPQAGGNQPQHF. For the CDR3, the DNA is TGTGCCAGCAGCCCACAGGCGGGGGGCAATCAGCCCCAGCATTTT. The V and J genes are TRBV7-8 and TRBJ1-5; D possibly corresponds to TRBD1 (5 bases). CDR1 and CDR2 from the germline V gene are SGHVS and FQNEAQ. V was clipped by 5 bases and J by 2 bases, with 13 bases between them. The CDR3 has 15 amino acids. The variable domain in full, with the rest retrieved from reference TRBV7-8 and TRBJ1-5, is GAGVSQSPRYKVAKRGQDVALRCDPISGHVSLFWYQQALGQGPEFLTYFQNEAQLDKSGLPSDRFFAERPEGSVSTLKIQRTQQEDSAVYLCASSPQAGGNQPQHFGDGTRLSIL.

The table lists this clonotype with a few counts. J is TRBJ2-1 and V is TRBV10-3, with TRBD1 identical over 9 bases. The CDR3 has 15 amino acids. The V and J ends lost 5 bases and 2 bases, in that order; junction bases with no gene match: 4. Germline V gene sequence: CDR1 ENHRY, CDR2 SYGVKD. The CDR3 loop reads CAISPGQGPYNEQFF. The DNA of the CDR3 is TGTGCCATCAGTCCGGGACAGGGCCCCTACAATGAGCAGTTCTTC.

This clonotype was observed a few times. The chain carries TRBV6-1 and TRBJ2-7; no clear D. The CDR3 contains 13 residues. V dropped 6 bases and J dropped 0 bases, with 9 bases sitting between them. Germline assignment: CDR1 MNHNS and CDR2 SASEGT. The CDR3 reads CASSPTVSYEQYF. The CDR3 DNA reads TGTGCCAGCAGCCCGACGGTCTCCTACGAGCAGTACTTC.